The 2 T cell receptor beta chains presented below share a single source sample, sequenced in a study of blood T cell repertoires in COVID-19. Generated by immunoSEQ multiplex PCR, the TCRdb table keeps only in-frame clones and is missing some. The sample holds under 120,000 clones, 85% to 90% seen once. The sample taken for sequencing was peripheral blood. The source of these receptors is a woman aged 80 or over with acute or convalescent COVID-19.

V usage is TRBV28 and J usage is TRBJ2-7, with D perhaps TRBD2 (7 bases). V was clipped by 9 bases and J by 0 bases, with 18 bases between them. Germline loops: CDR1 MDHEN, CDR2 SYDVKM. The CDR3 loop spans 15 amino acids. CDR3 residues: CASSSPGGGSYEQYF. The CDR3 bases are TGTGCCAGTAGCTCCCCGGGGGGCGGCTCCTACGAGCAGTACTTC.

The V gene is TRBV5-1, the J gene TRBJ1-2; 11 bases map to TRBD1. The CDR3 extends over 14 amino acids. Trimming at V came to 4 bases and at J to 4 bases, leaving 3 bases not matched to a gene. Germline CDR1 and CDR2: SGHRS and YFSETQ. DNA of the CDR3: TGCGCCAGCAGCCAAGGGACAGGGGGCTATGGCTACACCTTC. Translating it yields CASSQGTGGYGYTF.